Below, 30 T cell receptor beta chains from the same sample are listed, as sequenced in a study of vaccination effects on CD4 cells after COVID-19 (dated by TCRdb to the early 2020s). After 10 to 11 days of culture, CD4+ T cells were isolated with the EasySep CD4+ T cell isolation kit. What these receptors recognize is not known. The method behind the library was the immunoSEQ multiplex PCR assay. Entries here come from immuneACCESS through TCRdb and include only in-frame sequences with V and J called. Some clones fail to appear in such tables; in the studies checked, an unresolved V gene covers under half of the shortfall, and the cause of the remainder is unknown. This sample gives about 76,000 clones in total; around 77% of them show up just once. Under 2.5% of the sample rests with the top ten. The material was CD4+ T cells from PBMCs cultured without peptide, obtained before COVID-19 vaccination. The receptors stem from a human donor who received a COVID-19 vaccine.

The chain employs TRBV28 and TRBJ2-4, with D perhaps TRBD1 or TRBD2 (5 bases each). The CDR3 is 12 amino acids. Deletions cut 2 bases from V and 9 bases from J, with 8 bases between. Per germline, CDR1 MDHEN and CDR2 SYDVKM. CDR3 coding DNA: TGTGCCAGCAGTTTAAAGGGACCCATTCAGTACTTC. It yields the protein CASSLKGPIQYF.

V usage is TRBV9 and J usage is TRBJ2-1; 8 positions match TRBD2. This CDR3 spans 15 amino acids. J lost 5 bases, V lost 7 bases, and 11 bases had no gene match. Germline CDR1 is SGDLS and CDR2 is YYNGEE. DNA for the CDR3: TGTGCCAGCGATCGGACGGGGGGGCAGAACAATGAGCAGTTCTTC. It encodes CASDRTGGQNNEQFF.

The genes are TRBV5-1 and TRBJ1-2; D is possibly TRBD1 (5 bases). Trimming cost V 3 bases and J 4 bases, with 13 bases left between them. Germline V gives CDR1 SGHRS, CDR2 YFSETQ. This CDR3 is 14 amino acids long. The CDR3 DNA reads as TGCGCCAGCAGCTCCTCGGGGGAGGGCTATGGCTACACCTTC. This codes for CASSSSGEGYGYTF. The whole variable domain, filled in from reference TRBV5-1 and TRBJ1-2, reads KAGVTQTPRYLIKTRGQQVTLSCSPISGHRSVSWYQQTPGQGLQFLFEYFSETQRNKGNFPGRFSGRQFSNSRSEMNVSTLELGDSALYLCASSSSGEGYGYTFGSGTRLTVV.

The V call is TRBV5-1, the J call TRBJ1-1, with a possible D match to TRBD1 (5 bases). Germline V CDR1 and CDR2: SGHRS, YFSETQ. The CDR3 is made up of 14 amino acids. The V gene lost 4 bases and the J gene lost 4 bases, with 14 bases spanning the gap. This chain's CDR3 is CASSVPGGGTEAFF. Here the CDR3 DNA reads TGCGCCAGCAGCGTCCCGGGGGGTGGCACTGAAGCTTTCTTT.

The chain carries TRBV6-1 and TRBJ2-3, with D tentatively TRBD1 (7 bases). The CDR3 length is 16 residues. Germline assignment: CDR1 MNHNS and CDR2 SASEGT. V was cut by 4 bases and J by 6 bases, with 20 bases left in between. CDR3 bases: TGTGCCAGCAGTGGGGCCCAGGGGGGCTCGGGGGATACGCAGTATTTT. It is translated as CASSGAQGGSGDTQYF.

The chain combines TRBV5-3 with TRBJ2-5; TRBD2 matches 12 bases. TRBV5-3 is designated an ORF whose function remains uncertain. The CDR3 runs 19 residues. With V trimmed by 4 bases and J by 1 base, 14 bases remained unmatched. CDR3 loop: CARSLKGLAGHRGQETQYF. In nucleotides, the CDR3 is TGTGCCAGAAGCCTCAAGGGACTAGCGGGTCATAGGGGCCAAGAGACCCAGTACTTC.

The chain recombines TRBV18 with TRBJ1-4; D not resolved. The CDR3 is 15 amino acids. With 2 bases removed from V and 4 bases from J, the gap between germline ends came to 11 bases. The germline CDR1 and CDR2 sequences are KGHSH and LQKENI. The DNA for the CDR3 is TGTGCCAGCTCACCAGGGTTTGCGGTTAATGAAAAACTGTTTTTT. It is translated as CASSPGFAVNEKLFF.

The sample holds a few counts of this clone. The rearrangement uses TRBV19 and TRBJ1-6; tentative D call: TRBD1 (6 bases). CDR1 is LNHDA, CDR2 SQIVND, per germline (reference sequence). The CDR3 is made up of 16 amino acids. V lost 11 bases, J lost 0 bases, and 17 bases lay in between. The CDR3 sequence: CAARTARSSYNSPLHF. The CDR3 bases are TGTGCCGCCCGGACAGCCAGAAGCTCCTATAATTCACCCCTCCACTTT.

The chain uses TRBV19 and TRBJ2-2, with D perhaps TRBD1 (6 bases). This CDR3 has 14 amino acids. V gave up 4 bases and J gave up 7 bases, with 13 bases separating them. Germline CDR1 reads LNHDA; CDR2 reads SQIVND (reference sequence). The CDR3 here is CASSTHTGFGELFF. The CDR3 DNA reads as TGTGCCAGTAGTACCCACACAGGGTTCGGGGAGCTGTTTTTT.

This sequence joins TRBV6-2 or TRBV6-3 and TRBJ2-3; D is perhaps TRBD1 (6 bases). CDR3 length: 15 amino acids. V lost 5 bases, J lost 0 bases, and 12 bases lay in between. Germline V gene lookup returns CDR1 MNHEY and CDR2 SVGEGT. The CDR3 region is CASSVRGYSTDTQYF. CDR3 nucleotides: TGTGCCAGCAGTGTGAGGGGGTATAGCACAGATACGCAGTATTTT.

CDR3 sequence: CASSRQGNEAFF. CDR3 DNA: TGTGCCAGCAGCCGACAGGGGAATGAAGCTTTCTTT. The chain couples TRBV11-2 to TRBJ1-1, with TRBD1 matching 8 bases. V gave up 5 bases and J gave up 7 bases; unmatched junction bases: 3. Germline CDR1 SGHAT, CDR2 FQNNGV. The CDR3 length is 12 residues.

The table lists this clone with a few counts. This chain's CDR3 is CASSEGSYGYTF. CDR3 coding DNA: TGTGCCAGCAGTGAGGGCAGCTATGGCTACACCTTC. This sequence joins TRBV6-4 and TRBJ1-2, with no clear D. CDR1 MRHNA and CDR2 SNTAGT come from the germline V gene. This CDR3 comprises 12 residues. V was pared by 3 bases and J by 4 bases, with 6 bases between.

This clone was counted a few times. The chain uses TRBV30 and TRBJ1-1; no firm D call. The germline gives CDR1 GTSNPN, CDR2 SVGIG (reference sequence). The CDR3 contains 13 residues. Deletions cut 4 bases from V and 4 bases from J, with 13 bases between. CDR3 DNA: TGTGCCTGGAAAAGGTTTGTCTCCACTGAAGCTTTCTTT. Protein sequence: CAWKRFVSTEAFF.

A few counts support this clone. This sequence joins TRBV10-1 and TRBJ1-1, with 9 positions matching TRBD1. The V segment lost 6 bases and the J segment 1 base; nucleotides outside the gene matches: 6. The CDR3 extends over 15 amino acids. CDR1 is WNHNN, CDR2 SYGVQD, per germline (reference sequence). CDR3 protein: CASRAGTGPNTEAFF. The CDR3 DNA sequence: TGCGCCAGCAGAGCCGGGACAGGGCCGAACACTGAAGCTTTCTTT.

V gene TRBV6-2 or TRBV6-3 combines with J gene TRBJ2-1; D might be TRBD1 (6 bases). V was pared by 4 bases and J by 14 bases, with 18 bases between. In germline, CDR1 is MNHEY, CDR2 SVGEGT. CDR3 length equals 13 residues. DNA for the CDR3: TGTGCCAGCAGTTTGGGGGCAGGTTTTGGTGAGTTCTTC. Encoded protein: CASSLGAGFGEFF.

This chain uses TRBV9 with TRBJ1-2, with 8 bases fitting TRBD1. V gave up 3 bases and J gave up 8 bases; unmatched junction bases: 12. The CDR3 loop spans 15 amino acids. In germline, CDR1 is SGDLS, CDR2 YYNGEE. In nucleotides, the CDR3 is TGTGCCAGCAGCGAGGACAGGGAGTTTTCTGACGGCTACACCTTC. Translation gives CASSEDREFSDGYTF. Together with reference TRBV9 and TRBJ1-2, the CDR3 gives the full variable domain: DSGVTQTPKHLITATGQRVTLRCSPRSGDLSVYWYQQSLDQGLQFLIQYYNGEERAKGNILERFSAQQFPDLHSELNLSSLELGDSALYFCASSEDREFSDGYTFGSGTRLTVV.

This clone was seen more than once but under ten times. The chain uses TRBV7-9 and TRBJ1-4; D is uncertain. CDR3 length: 13 amino acids. Deletions cut 6 bases from V and 7 bases from J, with 12 bases between. Germline V gene data show CDR1 as SEHNR and CDR2 as FQNEAQ (reference sequence). The chain's CDR3 is CASRSRAAEKLFF. For the CDR3, the DNA is TGTGCCAGCAGATCGCGGGCGGCTGAAAAACTGTTTTTT.

This chain joins TRBV6-2 or TRBV6-3 and TRBJ1-6; the D is unclear. Germline CDR1 is MNHEY and CDR2 is SVGEGT. Deletions cut 2 bases from V and 4 bases from J, with 6 bases between. The CDR3 loop spans 14 amino acids. For the CDR3, the DNA is TGTGCCAGCAGTTACGGCAGTTATAATTCACCCCTCCACTTT. Translated: CASSYGSYNSPLHF.

This clone came up once. V gene TRBV29-1 combines with J gene TRBJ2-3, with 8 bases lining up with TRBD2. The CDR3 is 14 residues long. Germline V lookup: CDR1 SQVTM, CDR2 ANQGSEA. The V segment lost 5 bases and the J segment 2 bases; nucleotides outside the gene matches: 6. The CDR3 region has the DNA TGCAGCGTTCACGGGGGGGGTCACACAGATACGCAGTATTTT. Translated: CSVHGGGHTDTQYF.

The CDR3: CASSLESTDTQYF. The CDR3 region has the DNA TGCGCCAGCAGCTTGGAGAGCACAGATACGCAGTATTTT. The rearrangement links TRBV5-1 to TRBJ2-3; D unclear. The CDR3 loop spans 13 amino acids. Germline V gene sequence: CDR1 SGHRS, CDR2 YFSETQ. V dropped 0 bases and J dropped 0 bases, with 2 bases sitting between them. Filled out from reference TRBV5-1 and TRBJ2-3, the complete variable domain reads KAGVTQTPRYLIKTRGQQVTLSCSPISGHRSVSWYQQTPGQGLQFLFEYFSETQRNKGNFPGRFSGRQFSNSRSEMNVSTLELGDSALYLCASSLESTDTQYFGPGTRLTVL.

The chain has TRBV5-1 and TRBJ2-2, with TRBD1 matching 9 bases. The CDR3 contains 15 residues. CDR1 and CDR2 (germline): SGHRS, YFSETQ. Trimming removed 4 bases from V and 5 bases from J; junction bases left unmatched: 6. CDR3 residues: CASSPGTGSTGELFF. DNA of the CDR3: TGCGCCAGCAGCCCCGGGACAGGGTCGACCGGGGAGCTGTTTTTT. Full variable domain (outside the CDR3, taken from reference TRBV5-1 and TRBJ2-2): KAGVTQTPRYLIKTRGQQVTLSCSPISGHRSVSWYQQTPGQGLQFLFEYFSETQRNKGNFPGRFSGRQFSNSRSEMNVSTLELGDSALYLCASSPGTGSTGELFFGEGSRLTVL.

The table lists this clone with a count of one. This rearrangement joins TRBV5-1 to TRBJ1-2, with 9 nucleotides matching TRBD1. The V gene end was trimmed by 2 bases and the J gene end by 5 bases; junction bases not matched to a gene: 10. Germline CDR1 SGHRS, CDR2 YFSETQ. The CDR3 length is 16 residues. The CDR3, as DNA: TGCGCCAGCAGCTTACAGGGGGCGCCTACTCAGTATGGCTACACCTTC. Amino acid sequence: CASSLQGAPTQYGYTF. Based on the CDR3 plus reference TRBV5-1 and TRBJ1-2, the full variable domain is KAGVTQTPRYLIKTRGQQVTLSCSPISGHRSVSWYQQTPGQGLQFLFEYFSETQRNKGNFPGRFSGRQFSNSRSEMNVSTLELGDSALYLCASSLQGAPTQYGYTFGSGTRLTVV.

This rearrangement joins TRBV4-1 to TRBJ1-2; D is undetermined. Trimming left V 1 base short and J 4 bases short, with 13 bases between. The CDR3 is made up of 15 amino acids. Germline V gives CDR1 MGHRA, CDR2 YSYEKL. The CDR3 DNA reads as TGCGCCAGCAGCCAAGGACAAAATGACGGCTATGGCTACACCTTC. Translating it yields CASSQGQNDGYGYTF.

This clone was counted a few times. The rearrangement uses TRBV5-5 and TRBJ1-1; maybe TRBD1 (5 bases). The CDR3 is 14 amino acids. Germline CDR1 SGHKS, CDR2 YYEKEE (reference sequence). V gave up 5 bases and J gave up 4 bases, with 15 bases separating them. CDR3 protein: CASRRTLNPTEAFF. In DNA form, the CDR3 reads TGTGCCAGCAGAAGGACACTAAATCCCACTGAAGCTTTCTTT.

The gene calls are TRBV20-1 and TRBJ2-5; maybe TRBD1 (5 bases). CDR3 length: 11 amino acids. Trimming took off 4 bases at V and 13 bases at J, with 16 bases between the two ends. In germline, CDR1 is DFQATT, CDR2 SNEGSKA (reference sequence). This CDR3 is CSANGGYQGYF. The DNA for the CDR3 is TGCAGTGCTAATGGCGGCTACCAGGGGTACTTC.

This rearrangement joins TRBV7-2 to TRBJ2-4; the match to TRBD1 covers 7 bases. The V gene's germline CDR1 is SGHTA and CDR2 FQGNSA. The ends lost 5 bases at V and 0 bases at J; junction bases unmatched: 7. This CDR3 is built from 16 residues. CDR3 region: CASSLGTVIAKNIQYF. In DNA form, the CDR3 reads TGTGCCAGCAGCCTAGGGACAGTGATAGCCAAAAACATTCAGTACTTC.

The chain has TRBV5-1 and TRBJ2-2; 8 bases line up with TRBD1. CDR1 and CDR2 from the germline V gene are SGHRS and YFSETQ. CDR3 length equals 15 residues. J lost 6 bases, V lost 4 bases, and 8 bases had no gene match. The CDR3 DNA follows: TGCGCCAGCAGCCTCTGGACAGGGTCGGCCGGGGAGCTGTTTTTT. Encoded protein: CASSLWTGSAGELFF.

V gene TRBV18 combines with J gene TRBJ1-1; D gene ambiguous. The CDR3 runs 12 residues. Germline CDR1 KGHSH, CDR2 LQKENI. V lost 3 bases and J lost 11, with 13 bases in between. The CDR3 nucleotides are TGTGCCAGCTCACCTATAGAGGGAATGGCTTTCTTT. It yields the protein CASSPIEGMAFF.

V gene TRBV9 combines with J gene TRBJ2-2, with 10 bases that match TRBD1. Germline V gives CDR1 SGDLS, CDR2 YYNGEE. CDR3 size: 17 residues. The trim removed 0 bases at V and 5 bases at J, leaving 7 bases unmatched. CDR3: CASSVDLGTGETGELFF. Written as DNA, the CDR3 is TGTGCCAGCAGCGTAGACCTAGGGACAGGGGAAACCGGGGAGCTGTTTTTT.

The chain carries TRBV10-3 and TRBJ1-5; D unresolved. Germline V gene sequence: CDR1 ENHRY, CDR2 SYGVKD. The CDR3 contains 14 residues. V lost 4 bases and J lost 1, with 8 bases in between. The CDR3 protein is CAISADMSNQPQHF. DNA for the CDR3: TGTGCCATCAGTGCAGACATGAGCAATCAGCCCCAGCATTTT.